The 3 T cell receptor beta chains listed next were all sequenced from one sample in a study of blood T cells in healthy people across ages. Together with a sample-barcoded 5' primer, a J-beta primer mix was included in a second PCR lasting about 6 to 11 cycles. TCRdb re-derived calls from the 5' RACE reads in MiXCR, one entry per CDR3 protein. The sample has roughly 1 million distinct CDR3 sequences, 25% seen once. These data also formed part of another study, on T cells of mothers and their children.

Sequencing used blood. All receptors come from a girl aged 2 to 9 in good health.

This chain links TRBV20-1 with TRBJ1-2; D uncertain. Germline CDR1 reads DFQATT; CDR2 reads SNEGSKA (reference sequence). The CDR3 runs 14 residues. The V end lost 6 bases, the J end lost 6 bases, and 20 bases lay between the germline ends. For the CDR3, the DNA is TGCAGTGCCCTTTCCTCCGGGCTAAAGGATGGCTACACCTTC. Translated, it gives CSALSSGLKDGYTF.

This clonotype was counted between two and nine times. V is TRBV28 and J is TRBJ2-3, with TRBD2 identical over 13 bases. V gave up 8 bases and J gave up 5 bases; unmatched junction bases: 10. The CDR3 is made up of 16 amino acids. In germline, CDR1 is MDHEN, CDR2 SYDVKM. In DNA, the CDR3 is TGTGCCAGCGCCGCGGGACTAGCGGGAATGAGAGATACGCAGTATTTT. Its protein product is CASAAGLAGMRDTQYF.

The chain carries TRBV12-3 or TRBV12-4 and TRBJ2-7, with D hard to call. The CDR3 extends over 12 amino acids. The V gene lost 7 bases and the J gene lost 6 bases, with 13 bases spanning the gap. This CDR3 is CASTGSSREQYF. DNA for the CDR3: TGTGCCAGCACAGGCTCCTCACGCGAGCAGTACTTC.